This T cell receptor beta chain was retrieved from a study of T-cell reconstitution after alpha-beta-depleted transplantation in children. The study's findings and limits: Reportedly, roughly two months post-transplant, alpha-beta T cells arose from several hundred expanded graft clones. From surviving recipient T cells and thymic progenitors came the high day-60 TCRbeta diversity observed in some patients. A year had passed since transplant, and T-cell counts and diversity by then came mostly from newly produced T cells.

This clonotype was counted at least ten times. The antigen remains unidentified. CDR1 is ENHRY and CDR2 is SYGVKD in the germline V gene. The ends were cut back, 2 bases at V and 1 base at J, with 8 bases in the middle. The CDR3 is 14 amino acids. A TCRbeta library incorporating unique molecular identifiers was prepared. TCRdb reanalysed the PCR reads using MiXCR and keeps one entry per CDR3 protein. The repertoire holds more than 200,000 distinct CDR3 sequences, with more than 20% as singletons. The sample in question was PBMCs, obtained before TCRalphabeta/CD19-depleted stem cell transplant. This clonotype originated in a girl under 10 years old with Fanconi anemia, due to receive a stem cell transplant. The rearrangement links TRBV10-3 to TRBJ1-1; D ambiguous. Here the CDR3 DNA reads TGTGCCATCAGTGAGGGGCTCTCGAACACTGAAGCTTTCTTT. This sequence encodes CAISEGLSNTEAFF.